Listed below are T cell receptor beta chains from one sample, sequenced in a study of T cell repertoires in cytomegalovirus infection. TCRdb passed the reads through MiXCR, listing each CDR3 protein once. The table includes around 95,000 distinct CDR3 sequences, about 29% detected once. What these receptors recognize is not known. The sample consisted of CD8+ T cells from cultured PBMCs, taken from culture after CMV antigen stimulation. These receptors were taken from a human donor in good health (CMV status not recorded). Some clones in this sample may be carry-over from other donors' samples. Both conserved end residues are part of each CDR3. A D gene is named only where the DNA matches it firmly. For some rows the clone size is stated as once, few or many, or as a class when expanded; others skip it.

D gene: NA
clone size: NA
V gene: TRBV15
J gene: TRBJ2-6
CDR3 DNA: TGTGCCACCAGCACCCCCAGGACGGACTCTGGGGCCAACGTCCTGACTTTC
CDR3 protein: CATSTPRTDSGANVLTF

D gene: NA
clone size: NA
V gene: TRBV7-9
J gene: TRBJ1-5
CDR3 DNA: TGTGCCAGCAGCGATGGGGGGCAGCCCCAGCATTTT
CDR3 protein: CASSDGGQPQHF

D gene: NA
clone size: many
V gene: TRBV13
J gene: TRBJ1-3
CDR3 DNA: TGTGCCAGCAGCAGCCCGACTGCAGACTCTGGAAACACCATATATTTT
CDR3 protein: CASSSPTADSGNTIYF

D gene: NA
clone size: NA
V gene: TRBV6-6
J gene: TRBJ1-2
CDR3 DNA: TGTGCCAGCAGTGAGACAGTCTATGGCTACACCTTC
CDR3 protein: CASSETVYGYTF

D gene: TRBD2
clone size: NA
V gene: TRBV4-1
J gene: TRBJ2-7
CDR3 DNA: TGCGCCAGCAGCCAAGAAGGGAGGGTCGAGCAGTACTTC
CDR3 protein: CASSQEGRVEQYF

D gene: NA
clone size: few
V gene: TRBV7-8
J gene: TRBJ2-1
CDR3 DNA: TGTGCCAGCAGCCCCCGGACAGATAATGAGCAGTTCTTC
CDR3 protein: CASSPRTDNEQFF

D gene: TRBD1
clone size: many
V gene: TRBV9
J gene: TRBJ1-2
CDR3 DNA: TGTGCCAGCAGCAGACAGGGTAGGGGCTACACCTTC
CDR3 protein: CASSRQGRGYTF

D gene: TRBD1
clone size: few
V gene: TRBV18
J gene: TRBJ1-2
CDR3 DNA: TGTGCCAGCTCACCGACCCCAGGGGGCCCCTATGGCTACACCTTC
CDR3 protein: CASSPTPGGPYGYTF

D gene: NA
clone size: few
V gene: TRBV27
J gene: TRBJ1-2
CDR3 DNA: TGTGCCAGCAGGTTAGGACAGTCCTATGGCTACACCTTC
CDR3 protein: CASRLGQSYGYTF

D gene: NA
clone size: NA
V gene: TRBV5-6
J gene: TRBJ1-5
CDR3 DNA: TGTGCCAGCAGCTTGGCAGCGGCAGACCACAATCAGCCCCAGCATTTT
CDR3 protein: CASSLAAADHNQPQHF

D gene: NA
clone size: NA
V gene: TRBV12-3/TRBV12-4
J gene: TRBJ1-1
CDR3 DNA: TGTGCCAGCGGGGCAGGGGTAGGTACTGAAGCTTTCTTT
CDR3 protein: CASGAGVGTEAFF

D gene: NA
clone size: many
V gene: TRBV7-9
J gene: TRBJ1-5
CDR3 DNA: TGTGCCAGCAGCTTAGAAAACGGTCAGCCCCAGCATTTT
CDR3 protein: CASSLENGQPQHF

D gene: TRBD1
clone size: NA
V gene: TRBV6-8
J gene: TRBJ1-6
CDR3 DNA: TGTGCCAGCACCCCGGGACAGGGTAAAACACCCCTCCACTTT
CDR3 protein: CASTPGQGKTPLHF

D gene: NA
clone size: many
V gene: TRBV12-3/TRBV12-4
J gene: TRBJ2-5
CDR3 DNA: TGTGCCAGCAGTTTCGGGGAGACCCAGTACTTC
CDR3 protein: CASSFGETQYF

D gene: NA
clone size: many
V gene: TRBV7-9
J gene: TRBJ2-5
CDR3 DNA: TGTGCCAGCAGCAGTACGGATACCCAAGAGACCCAGTACTTC
CDR3 protein: CASSSTDTQETQYF

D gene: NA
clone size: many
V gene: TRBV27
J gene: TRBJ1-1
CDR3 DNA: TGTGCCAGCAGTTTAATCCCGAACACTGAAGCTTTCTTT
CDR3 protein: CASSLIPNTEAFF

D gene: TRBD1
clone size: NA
V gene: TRBV7-2
J gene: TRBJ2-5
CDR3 DNA: TGTGCCAGCAGATCTACAGGGGATCAAGAGACCCAGTACTTC
CDR3 protein: CASRSTGDQETQYF

D gene: NA
clone size: NA
V gene: TRBV20-1
J gene: TRBJ1-2
CDR3 DNA: TGCAGTGCCGGGCGGCGGAACTTAGCTAACTATGGCTACACCTTC
CDR3 protein: CSAGRRNLANYGYTF